These T cell receptor beta chains were read from a single sample in a study of T cell responses to AZD1222 COVID-19 vaccine. TCRdb's copy holds only in-frame clones and misses some; the assay was immunoSEQ multiplex PCR. The sample yields roughly 150,000 clones, roughly 88% seen once. This material consisted of peripheral blood, taken on day 0 of MenACWY control vaccination. Receptors were obtained from an adult in good health. CDR3s include the opening cysteine and the closing phenylalanine or tryptophan. Fields, in order: V gene, J gene, clone size, CDR3 protein. For some rows the clone size is stated as once, few or many, or as a class when expanded; others skip it.

>TRBV29-1|TRBJ1-2|few
CSVVRPGGHGYTF
>TRBV7-3|TRBJ2-1|.
CASSSQTLAGAYNEQFF
>TRBV7-2|TRBJ2-2|.
CASSLVIHRELFF
>TRBV24-1|TRBJ1-1|.
CATRVNTEAFF
>TRBV21-1|TRBJ2-3|.
CASSKRRTTDTDTQYF
>TRBV5-1|TRBJ1-1|.
CASSLVVNTEAFF
>TRBV3-1/TRBV3-2|TRBJ2-2|.
CASSQPGAGELFF
>TRBV11-3|TRBJ1-1|.
CASSLGFVEAFF
>TRBV7-9|TRBJ2-2|.
CASSPRTSGRVNTGELFF
>TRBV5-1|TRBJ1-1|once
CASSLEGGTEAFF
>TRBV2|TRBJ2-2|.
CASWGGSLAGELFF
>TRBV11-2|TRBJ2-3|few
CASSLGGTRRGRTDTQYF
>TRBV4-1|TRBJ2-7|.
CASSYGVAEPYEQYF
>TRBV6-5|TRBJ2-2|.
CASSYGLHGGELFF
>TRBV5-4|TRBJ2-7|once
CASSLREGDEQYF
>TRBV3-1/TRBV3-2|TRBJ1-1|.
CASSQNTEAFF
>TRBV7-3|TRBJ1-1|.
CASSLQGLGNTEAFF
>TRBV29-1|TRBJ2-1|.
CSVRGLVDEQFF
>TRBV5-1|TRBJ2-3|.
CASSLLGQGTDTQYF
>TRBV5-8|TRBJ1-5|.
CASSAGQLPNQPQHF
>TRBV30|TRBJ1-2|.
CAWSVLGGNYGYTF
>TRBV4-2|TRBJ1-2|.
CASSLISSGGGYTF